A selection of T cell receptor beta chains follows, all from one sample in a study of shared clonotypes between healthy human individuals. Sequencing used immunoSEQ multiplex PCR; TCRdb keeps in-frame clones, though not all of them. The data contain about 1 million clones, more than 75% of them seen just once; the ten biggest clones take up more than 0.5%. Sequences were obtained from memory CD4+ T cells from PBMCs. All receptors come from a man younger than 35 in good health. Some clones in this sample may be carry-over from other donors' samples. The CDR3 runs from the conserved cysteine through the conserved F or W. The D gene is left open where the match is weak. Clone size is stated in some rows and not others, as once, few, many or a class when expanded.

j_gene: TRBJ1-5
abundance: once
d_gene: .
v_gene: TRBV30
CDR3nt: TGTGCCTGGAGTCTGGGGGCTCAGCCCCAGCATTTT
CDR3aa: CAWSLGAQPQHF

j_gene: TRBJ2-7
abundance: .
d_gene: .
v_gene: TRBV11-2
CDR3nt: TGTGCCAGCAGCTTGGATAGCGGAAGCTCCTACGAGCAGTACTTC
CDR3aa: CASSLDSGSSYEQYF

j_gene: TRBJ2-1
abundance: .
d_gene: .
v_gene: TRBV14
CDR3nt: TGTGCCAGCAGCCAAGAAACTATCTGGCAGGGGAACTACAATGAGCAGTTCTTC
CDR3aa: CASSQETIWQGNYNEQFF

j_gene: TRBJ2-1
abundance: .
d_gene: .
v_gene: TRBV5-1
CDR3nt: TGCGCCAGCAGCCCGCGAGCCTACAATGAGCAGTTCTTC
CDR3aa: CASSPRAYNEQFF

j_gene: TRBJ1-2
abundance: .
d_gene: .
v_gene: TRBV5-6
CDR3nt: TGTGCCAGCAGCTTGGTGGACATCAACTATGGCTACACCTTC
CDR3aa: CASSLVDINYGYTF

j_gene: TRBJ1-3
abundance: .
d_gene: .
v_gene: TRBV2
CDR3nt: TGTGCCAGCAGTGGCAGGACTGCGATGATAAAGGCTGGAAACACCATATATTTT
CDR3aa: CASSGRTAMIKAGNTIYF

j_gene: TRBJ1-5
abundance: .
d_gene: TRBD1
v_gene: TRBV28
CDR3nt: TGTGCCAGCAGTCCCCGGAGAGGGGGCCACAATCAGCCCCAGCATTTT
CDR3aa: CASSPRRGGHNQPQHF

j_gene: TRBJ2-7
abundance: .
d_gene: TRBD2
v_gene: TRBV27
CDR3nt: TGTGCCAGCAGTTTAAGCAGACTAGCGGGAGCCTACGAGCAGTACTTC
CDR3aa: CASSLSRLAGAYEQYF

j_gene: TRBJ2-3
abundance: .
d_gene: .
v_gene: TRBV11-3
CDR3nt: TGTGCCAGCATGGGGTCCACAGATACGCAGTATTTT
CDR3aa: CASMGSTDTQYF

j_gene: TRBJ1-1
abundance: .
d_gene: .
v_gene: TRBV18
CDR3nt: TGTGCCAGCTCAGTTCACGCGAACACTGAAGCTTTCTTT
CDR3aa: CASSVHANTEAFF

j_gene: TRBJ2-6
abundance: .
d_gene: .
v_gene: TRBV18
CDR3nt: TGTGCCAGCTCACGAACCCGGGGTTCTGGGGCCAACGTCCTGACTTTC
CDR3aa: CASSRTRGSGANVLTF

j_gene: TRBJ1-1
abundance: many
d_gene: .
v_gene: TRBV2
CDR3nt: TGTGCCAGCAGTCTGCAGCGGAACACTGAAGCTTTCTTT
CDR3aa: CASSLQRNTEAFF

j_gene: TRBJ1-2
abundance: .
d_gene: TRBD1
v_gene: TRBV4-1
CDR3nt: TGCGCCAGCAGCCAAACCGGGACAGGGGGATATGGCTACACCTTC
CDR3aa: CASSQTGTGGYGYTF

j_gene: TRBJ2-3
abundance: .
d_gene: .
v_gene: TRBV7-2
CDR3nt: TGTGCCAGCAGCCCCAGGGGCGGACGACCGGTTGGTACGCAGTATTTT
CDR3aa: CASSPRGGRPVGTQYF

j_gene: TRBJ2-4
abundance: once
d_gene: .
v_gene: TRBV19
CDR3nt: TGTGCCAGTAGTTCTCGCGGAAACATTCAGTACTTC
CDR3aa: CASSSRGNIQYF

j_gene: TRBJ1-1
abundance: .
d_gene: TRBD1
v_gene: TRBV10-3
CDR3nt: TGTGCCATCAGTGGCCCTCAGGGGAAACAGGGGGGAAACACTGAAGCTTTCTTT
CDR3aa: CAISGPQGKQGGNTEAFF

j_gene: TRBJ1-5
abundance: .
d_gene: TRBD1
v_gene: TRBV30
CDR3nt: TGTGCCTGGAGTGGCTTTGGGACAGCTAATCAGCCCCAGCATTTT
CDR3aa: CAWSGFGTANQPQHF

j_gene: TRBJ1-1
abundance: .
d_gene: .
v_gene: TRBV9
CDR3nt: TGTGCCAGCAGCGTACTTCGGGGGCCGAACACTGAAGCTTTCTTT
CDR3aa: CASSVLRGPNTEAFF

j_gene: TRBJ1-2
abundance: many
d_gene: .
v_gene: TRBV20-1
CDR3nt: TGCAGTGCAGGGGGGGCGGATGGCTACACCTTC
CDR3aa: CSAGGADGYTF

j_gene: TRBJ1-2
abundance: .
d_gene: .
v_gene: TRBV5-4
CDR3nt: TGTGCCAGCAGCTTAGGGGGTCATGGAAACTATGGCTACACCTTC
CDR3aa: CASSLGGHGNYGYTF

j_gene: TRBJ2-1
abundance: once
d_gene: TRBD2
v_gene: TRBV5-1
CDR3nt: TGCGCCAGCAGCTTGCCGGGACTAGATGAGCAGTTCTTC
CDR3aa: CASSLPGLDEQFF

j_gene: TRBJ2-5
abundance: .
d_gene: TRBD2
v_gene: TRBV4-2
CDR3nt: TGTGCCAGCAGCCCGACTAGCGGGAACCAAGAGACCCAGTACTTC
CDR3aa: CASSPTSGNQETQYF

j_gene: TRBJ2-5
abundance: few
d_gene: TRBD1
v_gene: TRBV7-2
CDR3nt: TGTGCCAGCAGCTCCAAGACAGGGCTGGAGACCCAGTACTTC
CDR3aa: CASSSKTGLETQYF

j_gene: TRBJ2-1
abundance: few
d_gene: .
v_gene: TRBV29-1
CDR3nt: TGCAGCGTTGGGTCGGGGGAAGACTTATACAATGAGCAGTTCTTC
CDR3aa: CSVGSGEDLYNEQFF

j_gene: TRBJ2-2
abundance: few
d_gene: .
v_gene: TRBV7-3
CDR3nt: TGTGCCAGCAGCGAAGGGGCTTACACCGGGGAGCTGTTTTTT
CDR3aa: CASSEGAYTGELFF

j_gene: TRBJ2-7
abundance: .
d_gene: TRBD2
v_gene: TRBV18
CDR3nt: TGTGCCAGCTCACCACTTGGTCCTAGCGGGTCCTACGAGCAGTACTTC
CDR3aa: CASSPLGPSGSYEQYF

j_gene: TRBJ1-4
abundance: .
d_gene: .
v_gene: TRBV10-3
CDR3nt: TGTGCCATCAGCGCACCAAACAAGGAAAAACTGTTTTTT
CDR3aa: CAISAPNKEKLFF

j_gene: TRBJ2-1
abundance: .
d_gene: TRBD1
v_gene: TRBV28
CDR3nt: TGTGCCAGCAGTTCATTGAGTACAGGGGTCCCCTACAATGAGCAGTTCTTC
CDR3aa: CASSSLSTGVPYNEQFF

j_gene: TRBJ1-1
abundance: few
d_gene: .
v_gene: TRBV28
CDR3nt: TGTGCCAGCAGTTTAGGTCCCAGGGCCACTGAAGCTTTCTTT
CDR3aa: CASSLGPRATEAFF